In this sample, the clone carrying this T cell receptor beta chain turned up a few times. Its antigen is currently unknown. The PCR had 60 Vbeta and 13 Jbeta primers. Produced via immunoSEQ multiplex PCR; TCRdb's table is partial and in-frame only. The sample lists some 130,000 clones; roughly 82% were seen once. The data were taken from a study of cytomegalovirus exposure and HLA in healthy donors. Overall study findings and caveats: A reported reduction in N-insertions relative to the 666-donor mean was seen in an Asian-associated ancestry cluster in a later analysis. There were several of the most significant clusters that appeared linked to common viral pathogens in a later analysis. Indistinguishability led to the exclusion of some V segments, TRBV6-2 and TRBV6-3 included. HLA alleles were associated with 15,000 to 20,000 TCR beta sequences in a later analysis at 0.05 false discovery rate.

V lost 2 bases, J lost 9 bases, and 9 bases stayed unmatched. The CDR3 length is 17 residues. Germline V gives CDR1 MNHEY, CDR2 SMNVEV (reference sequence). The receptor comes from a male donor in good health and CMV-seropositive. The chain links TRBV27 to TRBJ2-1; 14 bases agree with TRBD2. The sample comprised PBMCs. The CDR3 reads CASSLASSTSGRGEQFF. DNA of the CDR3: TGTGCCAGCAGTTTAGCTTCCTCGACTAGCGGGAGGGGTGAGCAGTTCTTC.